A single sample gave rise to the 4 T cell receptor beta chains below, sequenced in a study of shared clonotypes between healthy human individuals. Here immunoSEQ multiplex PCR was the method, and the copy in TCRdb shows in-frame clones only, minus some. The sample has 600,000 to 800,000 clones; around 70% are singletons. The sequenced sample consisted of memory CD4+ T cells sorted from blood. Subset meaning: CD45RA-negative fraction. The receptors derive from a woman aged 25 to 45 in good health.

This chain links TRBV18 with TRBJ2-2, with D possibly matching TRBD2 (6 bases). The CDR3 contains 14 residues. V was clipped by 3 bases and J by 4 bases, with 9 bases between them. In germline, CDR1 is KGHSH, CDR2 LQKENI. CDR3 DNA sequence: TGTGCCAGCTCACCGGGACTGAGCACCGGGGAGCTGTTTTTT. Its protein product is CASSPGLSTGELFF.

This sequence joins TRBV29-1 and TRBJ2-5, with 10 positions matching TRBD2. The J call may not be correct, given that the DNA end is closer to TRBJ2-7. The germline V gene has CDR1 SQVTM and CDR2 ANQGSEA. The CDR3 covers 16 residues. The CDR3 coding sequence is TGCAGCGTTGTCCCCTCGATGAGCGGGAGGGCCTACGAGCAGTACTTC. Translation gives CSVVPSMSGRAYEQYF.

This rearrangement joins TRBV28 to TRBJ1-3; D not certain. V shed 2 bases and J shed 0 bases, with 8 bases lying between them. Germline V gene sequence: CDR1 MDHEN, CDR2 SYDVKM. The CDR3 length is 15 residues. The CDR3 bases are TGTGCCAGCAGTTTAGGGCAGGCCTCTGGAAACACCATATATTTT. This sequence encodes CASSLGQASGNTIYF.

The chain carries TRBV10-2 and TRBJ2-7; tentatively, D is TRBD1 or TRBD2 (5 bases each). Between the trimmed V and J ends, which lost 8 bases and 6 bases, there was a span of 17 bases. The CDR3 has 13 amino acids. The germline gives CDR1 WSHSY, CDR2 SAAADI. CDR3 nucleotides: TGCGCCAGCCTTAAGGGACGAGGATTCGAGCAGTACTTC. Translating it yields CASLKGRGFEQYF.